The entry below gives a single T cell receptor (beta chain) sequence along with its context. The table came from immunoSEQ multiplex PCR; TCRdb's copy has only in-frame clones and leaves some out. Counted here are over 10,000 clones, about 30% occurring once; the ten biggest clones make up roughly 6.8%. This sample is drawn from a study of T cells in localized non-small cell lung cancer. V lost 2 bases to trimming and J lost 10 bases; unmatched junction nucleotides: 17. The germline V gene has CDR1 SQVTM and CDR2 ANQGSEA. This CDR3 is 16 amino acids long. The chain combines TRBV29-1 with TRBJ2-1; 7 bases match TRBD2. The sample in question was lung tumor tissue, obtained before any cancer treatment. This TCR came from a female donor over 55 with stage I lung adenocarcinoma. The CDR3 DNA reads TGCAGCGTTGAACCCCTTAGTGCGGGAGTGGAGAGGGAGCAGTTCTTC. Encoded protein: CSVEPLSAGVEREQFF.